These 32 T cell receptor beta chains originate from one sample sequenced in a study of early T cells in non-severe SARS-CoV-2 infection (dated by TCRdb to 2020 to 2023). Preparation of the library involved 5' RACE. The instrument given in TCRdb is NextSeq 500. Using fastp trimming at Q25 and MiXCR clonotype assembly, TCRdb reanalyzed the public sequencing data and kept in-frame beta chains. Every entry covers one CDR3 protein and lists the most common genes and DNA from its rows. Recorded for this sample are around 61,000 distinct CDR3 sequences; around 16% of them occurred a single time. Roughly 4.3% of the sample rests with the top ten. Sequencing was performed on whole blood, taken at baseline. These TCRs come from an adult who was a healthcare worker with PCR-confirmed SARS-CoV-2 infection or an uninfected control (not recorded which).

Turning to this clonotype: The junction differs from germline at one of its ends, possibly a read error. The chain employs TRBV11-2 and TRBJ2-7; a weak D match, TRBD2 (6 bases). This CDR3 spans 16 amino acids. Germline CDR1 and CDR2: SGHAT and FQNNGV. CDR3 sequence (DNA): TGTGCCAGCAGCTTCTCCGGGACTGTGCCCTCCTACGAGCAGCACTTC. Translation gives CASSFSGTVPSYEQHF. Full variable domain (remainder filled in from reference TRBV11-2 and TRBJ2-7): EAGVAQSPRYKIIEKRQSVAFWCNPISGHATLYWYQQILGQGPKLLIQFQNNGVVDDSQLPKDRFSAERLKGVDSTLKIQPAKLEDSAVYLCASSFSGTVPSYEQHFGPGTRLTVT.

The CDR3 DNA follows: TGCAGTGCGCAACCCCCGGGACAGGGAAAAGATACGCAGTATTTT. Its translation is CSAQPPGQGKDTQYF. V gene TRBV20-1 combines with J gene TRBJ2-3; 9 nucleotides match TRBD1. Germline V lookup: CDR1 DFQATT, CDR2 SNEGSKA (reference sequence). This CDR3 region has 15 residues. Unmatched junction bases numbered 12, after V lost 6 bases and J lost 5 bases.

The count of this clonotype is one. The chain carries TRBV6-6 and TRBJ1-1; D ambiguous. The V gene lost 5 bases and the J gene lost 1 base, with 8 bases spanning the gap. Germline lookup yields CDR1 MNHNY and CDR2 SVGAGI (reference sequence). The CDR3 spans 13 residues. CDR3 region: CASSTTGNTEAFF. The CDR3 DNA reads TGTGCCAGCAGTACGACGGGGAACACTGAAGCTTTCTTT.

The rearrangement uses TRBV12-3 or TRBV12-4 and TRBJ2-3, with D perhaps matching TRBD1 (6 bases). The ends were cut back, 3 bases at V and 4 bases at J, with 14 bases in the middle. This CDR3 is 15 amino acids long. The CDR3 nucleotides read TGTGCCAGCAGTTTTGAGGGGGTCCTCGCAGATACGCAGTATTTT. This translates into CASSFEGVLADTQYF.

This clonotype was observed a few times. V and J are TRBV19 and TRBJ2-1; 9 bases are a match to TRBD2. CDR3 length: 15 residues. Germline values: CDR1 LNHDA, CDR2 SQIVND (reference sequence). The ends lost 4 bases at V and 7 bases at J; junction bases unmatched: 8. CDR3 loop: CASSSRSGSHNEQFF. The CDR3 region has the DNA TGTGCCAGTAGTAGTCGTAGCGGGAGCCATAATGAGCAGTTCTTC.

DNA of the CDR3: TGTGCCAGCAGCACCCTCAAATCAGATACGCAGTATTTT. Translation gives CASSTLKSDTQYF. The genes are TRBV11-2 and TRBJ2-3; D unclear. This CDR3 is 13 amino acids long. CDR1 and CDR2 (germline): SGHAT, FQNNGV. Trimming stripped 5 bases from V and 4 bases from J, with 10 bases between.

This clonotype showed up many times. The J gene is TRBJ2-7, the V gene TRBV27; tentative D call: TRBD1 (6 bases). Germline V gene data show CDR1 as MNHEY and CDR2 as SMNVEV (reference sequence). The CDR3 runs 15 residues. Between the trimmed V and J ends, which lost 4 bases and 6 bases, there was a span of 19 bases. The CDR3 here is CASSSNQGPLGEQYF. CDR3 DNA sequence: TGTGCCAGCAGTTCCAACCAGGGGCCCCTCGGCGAGCAGTACTTC.

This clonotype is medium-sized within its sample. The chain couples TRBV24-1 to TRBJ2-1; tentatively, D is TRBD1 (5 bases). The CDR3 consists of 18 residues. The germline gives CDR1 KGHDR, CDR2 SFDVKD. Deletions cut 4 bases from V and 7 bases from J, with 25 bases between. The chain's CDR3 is CATSDPYIAGKGKNEQFF. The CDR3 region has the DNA TGTGCCACCAGTGACCCCTACATAGCAGGGAAGGGAAAAAATGAGCAGTTCTTC.

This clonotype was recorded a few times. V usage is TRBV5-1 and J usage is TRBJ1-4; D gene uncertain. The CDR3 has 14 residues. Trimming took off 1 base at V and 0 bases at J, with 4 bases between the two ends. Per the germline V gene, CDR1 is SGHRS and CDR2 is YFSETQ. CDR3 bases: TGCGCCAGCAGCTTGACGGCAACTAATGAAAAACTGTTTTTT. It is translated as CASSLTATNEKLFF.

Here the CDR3 reads CASLRNTEAFF. The CDR3, as DNA: TGTGCCAGCTTGAGGAACACTGAAGCTTTCTTT. The rearrangement uses TRBV12-3 or TRBV12-4 and TRBJ1-1; D call uncertain. V lost 8 bases and J lost 1, with 5 bases in between. The CDR3 contains 11 residues.

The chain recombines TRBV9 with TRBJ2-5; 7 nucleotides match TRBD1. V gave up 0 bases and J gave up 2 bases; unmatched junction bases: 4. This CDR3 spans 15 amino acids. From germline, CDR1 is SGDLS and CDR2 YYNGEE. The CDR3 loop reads CASSVGGQRQETQYF. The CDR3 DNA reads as TGTGCCAGCAGCGTAGGGGGACAGAGACAAGAGACCCAGTACTTC.

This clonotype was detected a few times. The CDR3 sequence: CASSLVASANEQFF. Here the CDR3 DNA reads TGTGCCAGCAGCTTAGTTGCCTCTGCCAATGAGCAGTTCTTC. The V gene is TRBV11-3, the J gene TRBJ2-1; no reliable D call. Germline loops: CDR1 SGHNT, CDR2 YENEEA. The germline V and J ends were trimmed by 1 base and 6 bases, with 10 bases remaining between them. This CDR3 has 14 residues.

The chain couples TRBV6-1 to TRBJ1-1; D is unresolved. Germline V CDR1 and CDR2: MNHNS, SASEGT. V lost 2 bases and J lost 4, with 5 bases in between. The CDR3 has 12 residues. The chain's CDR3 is CASSERSTEAFF. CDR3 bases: TGTGCCAGCAGTGAAAGGAGCACTGAAGCTTTCTTT.

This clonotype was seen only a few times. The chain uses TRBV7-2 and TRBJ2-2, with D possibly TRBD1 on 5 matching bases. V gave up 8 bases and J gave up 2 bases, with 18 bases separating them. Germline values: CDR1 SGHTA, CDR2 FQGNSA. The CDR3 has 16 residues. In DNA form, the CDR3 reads TGTGCCAGCCCTCTGGTGGACACCCTTAACACCGGGGAGCTGTTTTTT. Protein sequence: CASPLVDTLNTGELFF.

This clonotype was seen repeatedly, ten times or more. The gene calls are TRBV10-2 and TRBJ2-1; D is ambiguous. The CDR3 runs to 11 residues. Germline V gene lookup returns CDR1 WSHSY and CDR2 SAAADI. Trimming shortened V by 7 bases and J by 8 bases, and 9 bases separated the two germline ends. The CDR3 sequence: CASTPSHEQFF. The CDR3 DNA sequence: TGCGCCAGCACGCCCAGTCATGAGCAGTTCTTC.

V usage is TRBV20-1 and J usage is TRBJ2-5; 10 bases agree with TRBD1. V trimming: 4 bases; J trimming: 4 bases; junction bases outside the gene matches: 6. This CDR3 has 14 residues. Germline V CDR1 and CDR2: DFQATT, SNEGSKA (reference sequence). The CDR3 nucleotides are TGCAGTGCTACCAGGGACAGGGGAAGAGAGACCCAGTACTTC. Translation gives CSATRDRGRETQYF.

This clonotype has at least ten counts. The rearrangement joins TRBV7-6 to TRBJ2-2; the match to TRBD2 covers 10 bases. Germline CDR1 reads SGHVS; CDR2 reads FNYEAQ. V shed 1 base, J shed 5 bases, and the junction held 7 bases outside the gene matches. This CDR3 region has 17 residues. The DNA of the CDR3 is TGTGCCAGCAGCTTAGTAGCGGGGGGCCAGGGGACCGGGGAGCTGTTTTTT. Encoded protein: CASSLVAGGQGTGELFF.

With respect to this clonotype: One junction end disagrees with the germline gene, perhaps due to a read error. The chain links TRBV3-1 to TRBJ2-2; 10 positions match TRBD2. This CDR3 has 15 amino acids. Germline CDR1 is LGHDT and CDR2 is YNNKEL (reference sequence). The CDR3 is CASSRASGRPGVLFF. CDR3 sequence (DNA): TGTGCCAGCAGCCGGGCTAGCGGGAGACCCGGGGTGCTGTTTTTT.

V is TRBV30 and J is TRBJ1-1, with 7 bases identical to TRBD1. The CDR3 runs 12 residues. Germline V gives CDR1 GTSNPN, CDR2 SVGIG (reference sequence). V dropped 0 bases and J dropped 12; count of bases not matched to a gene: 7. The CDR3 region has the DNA TGTGCCTGGAGTGTACGGGACAGTCGAACTTTCTTT. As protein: CAWSVRDSRTFF.

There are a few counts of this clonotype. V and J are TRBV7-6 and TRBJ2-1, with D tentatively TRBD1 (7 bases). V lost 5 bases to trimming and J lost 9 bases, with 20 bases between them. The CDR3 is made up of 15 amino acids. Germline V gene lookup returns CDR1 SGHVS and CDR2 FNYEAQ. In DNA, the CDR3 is TGTGCCAGCAGCCCAGGGGGGCTGGCCCTCGGTGAGCAGTTCTTC. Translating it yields CASSPGGLALGEQFF.

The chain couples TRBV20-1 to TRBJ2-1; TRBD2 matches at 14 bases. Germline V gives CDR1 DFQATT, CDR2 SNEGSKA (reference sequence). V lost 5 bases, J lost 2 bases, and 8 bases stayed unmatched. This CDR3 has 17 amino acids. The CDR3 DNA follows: TGCAGTGCTCGCGGACTAGCGGGGGGTTCGACCTACAATGAGCAGTTCTTC. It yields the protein CSARGLAGGSTYNEQFF.

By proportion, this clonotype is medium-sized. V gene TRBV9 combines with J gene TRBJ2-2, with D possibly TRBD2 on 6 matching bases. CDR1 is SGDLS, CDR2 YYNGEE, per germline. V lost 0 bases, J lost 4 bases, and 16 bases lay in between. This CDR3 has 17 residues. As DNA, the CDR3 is TGTGCCAGCAGCGTAGCAGTAGCGGCTATGGGCACCGGGGAGCTGTTTTTT. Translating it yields CASSVAVAAMGTGELFF.

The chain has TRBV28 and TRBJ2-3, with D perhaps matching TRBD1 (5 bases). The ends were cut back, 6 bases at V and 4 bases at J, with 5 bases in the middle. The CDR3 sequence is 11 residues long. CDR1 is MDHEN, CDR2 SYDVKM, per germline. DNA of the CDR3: TGTGCCAGCAGAGGGGCAGATACGCAGTATTTT. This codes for CASRGADTQYF. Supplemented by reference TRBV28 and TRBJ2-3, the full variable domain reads DVKVTQSSRYLVKRTGEKVFLECVQDMDHENMFWYRQDPGLGLRLIYFSYDVKMKEKGDIPEGYSVSREKKERFSLILESASTNQTSMYLCASRGADTQYFGPGTRLTVL.

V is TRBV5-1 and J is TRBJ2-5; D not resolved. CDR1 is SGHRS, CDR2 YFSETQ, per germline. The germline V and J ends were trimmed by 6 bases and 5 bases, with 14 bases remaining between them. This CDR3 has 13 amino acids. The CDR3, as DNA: TGCGCCAGCATCCCGTCCCCTGGGGAGACCCAGTACTTC. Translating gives CASIPSPGETQYF.

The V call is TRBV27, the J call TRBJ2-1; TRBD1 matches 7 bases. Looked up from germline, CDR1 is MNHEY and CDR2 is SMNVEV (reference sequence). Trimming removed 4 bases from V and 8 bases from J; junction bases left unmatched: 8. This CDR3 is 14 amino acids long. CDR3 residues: CASSSRGPLDEQFF. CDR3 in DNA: TGTGCCAGCAGTTCTAGGGGGCCCTTAGATGAGCAGTTCTTC.

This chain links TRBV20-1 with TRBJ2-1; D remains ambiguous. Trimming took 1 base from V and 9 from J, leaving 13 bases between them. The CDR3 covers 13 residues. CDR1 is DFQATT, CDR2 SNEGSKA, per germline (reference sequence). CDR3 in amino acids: CSARVGSSIEQFF. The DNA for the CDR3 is TGCAGTGCTAGAGTTGGTAGTTCAATTGAGCAGTTCTTC.

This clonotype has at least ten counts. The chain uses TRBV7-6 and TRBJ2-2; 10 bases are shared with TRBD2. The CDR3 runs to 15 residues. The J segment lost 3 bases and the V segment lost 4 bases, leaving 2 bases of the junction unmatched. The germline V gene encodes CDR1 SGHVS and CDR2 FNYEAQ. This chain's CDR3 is CASSSTSGYTGELFF. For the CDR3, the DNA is TGTGCCAGCAGCTCGACTAGCGGGTACACCGGGGAGCTGTTTTTT.

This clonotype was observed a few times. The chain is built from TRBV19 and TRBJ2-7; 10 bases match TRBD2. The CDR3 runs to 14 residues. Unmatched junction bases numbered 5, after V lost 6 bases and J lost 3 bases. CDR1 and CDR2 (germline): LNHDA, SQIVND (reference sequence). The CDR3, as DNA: TGTGCCAGTAGGGTTACTAGCGGGGACTACGAGCAGTACTTC. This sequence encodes CASRVTSGDYEQYF.

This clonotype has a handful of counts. Here the CDR3 DNA reads TGTGCCATCGCTCCGCTCGGGAACACTGAAGCTTTCTTT. Translation gives CAIAPLGNTEAFF. V and J are TRBV10-3 and TRBJ1-1; D remains unclear. CDR1 is ENHRY and CDR2 is SYGVKD in the germline V gene. V was trimmed by 8 bases and J by 1 base, leaving 11 bases between them. CDR3 length: 13 amino acids.

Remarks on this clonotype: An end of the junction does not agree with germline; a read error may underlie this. The CDR3 sequence: CSASDPSWGHEKLFF. The CDR3 nucleotides read TGCAGTGCTAGTGACCCGAGTTGGGGCCATGAAAAACTTTTTTTT. V usage is TRBV20-1 and J usage is TRBJ1-4; weak D call: TRBD1 (5 bases). The CDR3 extends over 15 amino acids. In germline, CDR1 is DFQATT, CDR2 SNEGSKA (reference sequence).

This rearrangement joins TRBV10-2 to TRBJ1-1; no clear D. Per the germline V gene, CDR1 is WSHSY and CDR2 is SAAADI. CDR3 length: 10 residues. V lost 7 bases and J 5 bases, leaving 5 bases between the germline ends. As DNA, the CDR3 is TGCGCCAGCATAGGGACTGAAGCTTTCTTT. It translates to CASIGTEAFF.

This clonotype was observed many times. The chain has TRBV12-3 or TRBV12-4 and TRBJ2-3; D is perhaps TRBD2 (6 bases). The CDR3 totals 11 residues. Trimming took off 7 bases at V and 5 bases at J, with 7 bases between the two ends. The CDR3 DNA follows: TGTGCCAGCATGACTAGAGATACGCAGTATTTT. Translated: CASMTRDTQYF.